This TCR beta chain was sequenced during a study of OX40 agonist ivuxolimab in advanced cancers. Study-level background: Ivuxolimab was a fully human IgG2 agonistic monoclonal antibody targeting the costimulatory receptor OX40 (CD134). Intravenous ivuxolimab was administered to patients every 2 weeks at six dose levels: 0.01, 0.1, 0.3, 1.5, 3 and 10 mg/kg. Of the approximately 50 dose-escalation patients, hepatocellular carcinoma was present in about 20, melanoma in approximately 15, renal cell carcinoma in 9 and head and neck cancer in 9. A male proportion of around 80% and a mean age of approximately 60 years, ranging from 23 to 79, were recorded for the dose-escalation cohort. Prior anti-PD-1, anti-PD-L1 or anti-CTLA-4 therapy was permitted, and checkpoint inhibitors had been received by about 44% of dose-escalation patients. Three dose-escalation patients achieved partial responses, one with hepatocellular carcinoma and two with cutaneous melanoma. The point of sequencing TCRbeta in the periphery was to test whether ivuxolimab changed TCR sequence diversity and drove clonal T-cell expansion. The monotherapy dose-escalation portion (N of about 49 patients) of the phase I ivuxolimab trial is reported in the paper.

General findings and caveats noted by the study authors: After ivuxolimab, CD8+ T cells had more expanded clones than CD4+ T cells on average. Which antigens the clonally expanded peripheral T cells were specific for was not determined. In partial responders in the 0.1-3.0 mg/kg groups, normalized peripheral clonal expansion was found to be among the lowest, especially among CD8+ T cells. Low levels of normalized T-cell clonal expansion were also seen in some nonresponding patients. Clonal expansion of both CD4+ and CD8+ blood T cells was observed from baseline to week 6 at doses 0.1 to 3.0 mg/kg.

The V end loses 1 base and the J end loses 0 bases, and a stretch of 16 bases separates them. Measured from the cysteine to the phenylalanine, the CDR3 is 19 residues long. The read is trimmed to its CDR3 DNA, 57 bases read in frame from base 1. From the germline V gene (reference sequence), CDR1 is LNHDA and CDR2 is SQIVND. For sequencing of the TCRbeta CDR3 region, genomic DNA was extracted from the sorted cells. The immunoSEQ Assay was used to sequence the TCRbeta CDR3 regions. Not all clones reach the TCRdb copy of this immuneACCESS table, which keeps in-frame sequences only. Checked studies attribute under half of the gap to unresolved V genes and leave the rest unexplained. Recorded for this sample are roughly 90,000 clones; around 94% of them occurred a single time. The top ten clonotypes cover about 2.4% of the sample. Patients with autoimmune disease history or receiving systemic immunosuppression were excluded from the trial. In every dose cohort, peripheral blood was drawn for TCR sequencing at baseline, cycle 4 day 1, and cycle 7 day 1. Samples came from an open-label, multicenter, first-in-human phase I dose-escalation trial of ivuxolimab. The trial enrolled adults with locally advanced or metastatic head and neck squamous cell, hepatocellular, melanoma or renal cell carcinoma. Before TCR sequencing, CD4+ and CD8+ T cells were separately sorted from peripheral blood.

A note on this clone: What this receptor recognizes is not known. The record has no base qualities; no much larger clone is one base away.

The TCR sequence derives from an adult with an advanced solid tumor such as melanoma, head and neck, liver or kidney cancer. In this chain, TRBV19 is recombined with TRBJ2-6, with a tentative D gene TRBD1 over 6 matching bases. The sample here was CD4+ or CD8+ T cells sorted from blood, taken in a trial of the OX40 agonist ivuxolimab. CDR3 reads: CASSIGGDRSFSGANVLTF. DNA sequence: TGTGCCAGTAGTATAGGGGGTGACAGGAGTTTCTCTGGGGCCAACGTCCTGACTTTC.